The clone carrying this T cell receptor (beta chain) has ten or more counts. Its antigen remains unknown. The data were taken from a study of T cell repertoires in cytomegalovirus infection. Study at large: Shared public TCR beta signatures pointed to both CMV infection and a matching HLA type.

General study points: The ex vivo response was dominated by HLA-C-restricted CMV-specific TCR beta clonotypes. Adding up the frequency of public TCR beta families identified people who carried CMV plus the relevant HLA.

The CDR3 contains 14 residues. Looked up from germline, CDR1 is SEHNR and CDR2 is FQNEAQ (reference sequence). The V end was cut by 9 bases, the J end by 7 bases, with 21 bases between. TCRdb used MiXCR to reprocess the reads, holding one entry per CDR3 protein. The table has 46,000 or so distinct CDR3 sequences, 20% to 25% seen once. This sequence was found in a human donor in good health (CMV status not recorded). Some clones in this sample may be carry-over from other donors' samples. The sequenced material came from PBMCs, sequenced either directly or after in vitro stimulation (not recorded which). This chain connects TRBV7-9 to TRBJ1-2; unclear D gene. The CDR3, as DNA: TGTGCCAGTATGACCCATGCGGGGAGTACTGGCTACACCTTC. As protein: CASMTHAGSTGYTF.